This T cell receptor beta chain was sequenced during a study of blood T cell repertoires in COVID-19. Study-level background: The United States, Italy and Spain were the sources of the acute and convalescent COVID-19 samples.

The method was immunoSEQ multiplex PCR; TCRdb's version includes in-frame clones alone and lacks a portion of them. The sample carries about 60,000 clones, roughly four fifths recorded once. Trimming took 5 bases from V and 2 from J, leaving 9 bases between them. Germline CDR1 LNHDA, CDR2 SQIVND (reference sequence). The CDR3 length is 14 residues. The sequencing sample was made of peripheral blood. The chain combines TRBV19 with TRBJ2-2; possibly TRBD2 for D (6 bases). The clonotype comes from a human donor in a cohort sampled during active COVID-19. CDR3 sequence: CASSWGVNTGELFF. In DNA, the CDR3 is TGTGCCAGTAGTTGGGGGGTCAACACCGGGGAGCTGTTTTTT.